Below, 5 T cell receptor beta chains from the same sample are listed, as sequenced in a study of T cells in Graves' hyperthyroidism and ophthalmopathy. TCR beta CDR3 regions were amplified from RNA. A first-round RT-PCR of the TCR CDR3 used the HTBI primer set. MiXCR was run by TCRdb on the multiplex PCR reads, yielding one entry per CDR3 protein. Of roughly 580,000 distinct CDR3 sequences listed, over 11% are singletons. Sequencing used blood. Source of these receptors: a woman aged 25 to 39 with Graves' hyperthyroidism that later progressed to Graves' ophthalmopathy.

On this clonotype: Given a much more abundant clone one base away, this may be a read error. This is likely a read error, given that the CDR3 carries no conserved phenylalanine or tryptophan at its end. The gene calls are TRBV7-9 and TRBJ1-4; D remains ambiguous. Germline assignment: CDR1 SEHNR and CDR2 FQNEAQ (reference sequence). The CDR3 length is 15 residues. Trimming took off 5 bases at V and 5 bases at J, with 15 bases between the two ends. The CDR3, as DNA: TGTGCCAGCAGCGTCGGGATTGTAGAAAATGAAAAACTGTTTTGT. This encodes CASSVGIVENEKLFC.

Comments on this clonotype: A much more abundant neighbour one base away suggests this may be a read error. The J gene is TRBJ1-1, the V gene TRBV5-1, with D possibly TRBD1 on 5 matching bases. The CDR3 length is 13 residues. Germline assignment: CDR1 SGHRS and CDR2 YFSETQ. The CDR3: CASSRDGYTEALF. The CDR3 DNA is TGCGCCAGCAGCCGGGACGGTTACACTGAAGCTTTATTT.

This chain uses TRBV9 with TRBJ2-5; TRBD2 aligns across 7 bases. V shed 0 bases and J 3 bases; nucleotides not matched to a gene: 11. Germline V gene lookup returns CDR1 SGDLS and CDR2 YYNGEE. This CDR3 spans 17 amino acids. This CDR3 is CASSVEGNGAGEETQYF. DNA of the CDR3: TGTGCCAGCAGCGTAGAAGGGAACGGGGCGGGAGAAGAGACCCAGTACTTC.

This clonotype came up many times. The CDR3: CASGGRGAGEQYF. CDR3 nucleotide sequence: TGTGCCAGCGGGGGAAGGGGGGCTGGCGAGCAGTACTTC. This chain connects TRBV2 to TRBJ2-7, with D possibly being TRBD1 or TRBD2 (6 bases each). This CDR3 is built from 13 residues. Trimming pared 8 bases from V and 6 bases from J, leaving 17 bases between. Germline CDR1 reads SNHLY; CDR2 reads FYNNEI.

This clonotype has just a few counts. CDR3 nucleotide sequence: TGTGCCAGCAGCCCAGGTGTTAACTATGGCTACACCTTC. It codes for CASSPGVNYGYTF. The gene calls are TRBV14 and TRBJ1-2, with D uncertain. This CDR3 region has 13 residues. Trimming took off 4 bases at V and 1 base at J, with 7 bases between the two ends. CDR1 and CDR2 from the germline V gene are SGHDN and FVKESK.